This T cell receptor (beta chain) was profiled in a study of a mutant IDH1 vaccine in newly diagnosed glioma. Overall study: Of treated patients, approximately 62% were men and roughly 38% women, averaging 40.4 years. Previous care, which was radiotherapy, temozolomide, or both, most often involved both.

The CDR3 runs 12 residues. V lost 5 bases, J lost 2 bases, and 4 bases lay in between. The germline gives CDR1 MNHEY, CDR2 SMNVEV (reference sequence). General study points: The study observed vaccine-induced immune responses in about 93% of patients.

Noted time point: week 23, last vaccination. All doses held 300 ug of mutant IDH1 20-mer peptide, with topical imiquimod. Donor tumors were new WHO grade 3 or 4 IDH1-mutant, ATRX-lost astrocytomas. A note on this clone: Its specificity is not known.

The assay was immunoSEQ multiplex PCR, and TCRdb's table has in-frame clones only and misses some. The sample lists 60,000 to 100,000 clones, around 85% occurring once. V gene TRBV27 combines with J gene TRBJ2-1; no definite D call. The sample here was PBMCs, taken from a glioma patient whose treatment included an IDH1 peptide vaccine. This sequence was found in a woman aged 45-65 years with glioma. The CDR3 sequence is CASSPAYNEQFF. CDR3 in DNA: TGTGCCAGCAGTCCAGCCTACAATGAGCAGTTCTTC.